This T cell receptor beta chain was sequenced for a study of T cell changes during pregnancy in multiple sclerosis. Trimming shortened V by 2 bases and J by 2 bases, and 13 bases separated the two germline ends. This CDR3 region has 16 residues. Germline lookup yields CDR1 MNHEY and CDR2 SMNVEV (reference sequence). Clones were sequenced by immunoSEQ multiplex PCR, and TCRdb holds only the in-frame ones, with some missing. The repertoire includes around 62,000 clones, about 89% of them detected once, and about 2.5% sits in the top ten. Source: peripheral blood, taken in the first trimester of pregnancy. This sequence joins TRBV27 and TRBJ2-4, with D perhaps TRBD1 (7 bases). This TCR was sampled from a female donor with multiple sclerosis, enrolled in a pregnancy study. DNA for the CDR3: TGTGCCAGCAGTTTACTCAGGGGGGAATCCAAAAACATTCAGTACTTC. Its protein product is CASSLLRGESKNIQYF.